These T cell receptor beta chains were read from a single sample in a study of T cells after yellow fever vaccination. TCRdb fed the 5' RACE reads into MiXCR, producing one record per CDR3 protein. The sample holds 200,000 or so distinct CDR3 sequences; around 6.7% are singletons and the top ten take around 1.1%. The source material was CD4+ T cells sorted from PBMCs, sampled on the day of the yellow fever booster vaccination. These receptor sequences come from a man aged 25-45 years who received the YFV17D yellow fever vaccine. Each CDR3 is given with its conserved first and last residue. D genes are given only for firm matches. Rows may omit the clone size; those that give it use once, few, many or a size class.

TRBJ2-5,NA,TRBD1,TRBV11-2,CASSTRTGIRMETQYF,TGTGCCAGCAGCACCCGGACAGGGATTCGTATGGAGACCCAGTACTTC
TRBJ2-7,many,TRBD1,TRBV10-3,CAISDGTGGYEQYF,TGTGCCATCAGTGACGGGACAGGGGGGTACGAGCAGTACTTC
TRBJ2-3,many,NA,TRBV5-1,CASGRQLTDTQYF,TGCGCCAGCGGAAGGCAGCTCACAGATACGCAGTATTTT
TRBJ2-1,many,TRBD2,TRBV20-1,CSARGLPHYNEQFF,TGCAGTGCTAGGGGACTACCCCACTACAATGAGCAGTTCTTC
TRBJ2-7,many,NA,TRBV7-9,CASSRRTDPYEQYF,TGTGCCAGCAGCAGAAGGACAGACCCCTACGAGCAGTACTTC
TRBJ2-5,many,NA,TRBV20-1,CSATWGPYRKTQYF,TGCAGTGCCACCTGGGGCCCCTATCGCAAGACCCAGTACTTC
TRBJ1-4,many,TRBD1,TRBV5-6,CASSSLQGERTNEKLFF,TGTGCCAGCAGCTCCTTACAGGGGGAGCGAACTAATGAAAAACTGTTTTTT
TRBJ2-7,many,NA,TRBV3-1,CASSQGRGGSSEQYF,TGTGCCAGCAGCCAAGGGCGGGGAGGAAGCTCCGAGCAGTACTTC
TRBJ2-3,NA,NA,TRBV20-1,CSATGASGSTDTQYF,TGCAGTGCTACGGGGGCCAGCGGGAGCACAGATACGCAGTATTTT
TRBJ2-7,many,NA,TRBV27,CASSLVRFPYEQYF,TGTGCCAGCAGTTTAGTCAGGTTTCCCTACGAGCAGTACTTC
TRBJ1-5,NA,NA,TRBV12-3/TRBV12-4,CASSSRKAQPQHF,TGTGCCAGCAGTTCCAGGAAGGCACAGCCCCAGCATTTT
TRBJ2-7,many,NA,TRBV5-1,CASSLNSVSYEQYF,TGCGCCAGCAGCTTGAACAGTGTATCCTACGAGCAGTACTTC
TRBJ2-2,many,TRBD1,TRBV11-2,CASSPDRLTGELFF,TGTGCCAGCAGCCCGGACAGGCTCACCGGGGAGCTGTTTTTT
TRBJ2-7,few,NA,TRBV5-6,CASSLLIRSEQYF,TGTGCCAGCAGCTTGTTGATAAGGTCCGAGCAGTACTTC
TRBJ1-2,NA,NA,TRBV5-6,CASSLGLRPGYTF,TGTGCCAGCAGCTTGGGTCTCAGGCCTGGCTACACCTTC
TRBJ2-1,many,NA,TRBV29-1,CSVRDRNNEQFF,TGCAGCGTCCGAGATCGGAACAATGAGCAGTTCTTC
TRBJ1-1,NA,TRBD1,TRBV9,CASSVVQGGTLNTEAFF,TGTGCCAGCAGCGTAGTACAGGGGGGGACTTTAAACACTGAAGCTTTCTTT
TRBJ2-2,NA,TRBD2,TRBV10-1,CASSGEGSGTSGTGELFF,TGCGCCAGCAGTGGGGAGGGGTCCGGGACTAGCGGCACCGGGGAGCTGTTTTTT
TRBJ2-1,many,NA,TRBV5-1,CASSRDPDSYNEQFF,TGCGCCAGCAGCCGGGACCCCGACTCCTACAATGAGCAGTTCTTC
TRBJ2-1,NA,NA,TRBV11-2,CASKTSAGRGPSSYNEQFF,TGTGCCAGCAAAACGTCGGCGGGAAGGGGGCCGAGCTCCTACAATGAGCAGTTCTTC
TRBJ1-2,many,NA,TRBV5-1,CASSLAGNYGYTF,TGCGCCAGCAGCTTGGCAGGGAACTATGGCTACACCTTC
TRBJ2-3,few,NA,TRBV7-2,CASSLDGTVAQYF,TGTGCCAGCAGCTTAGACGGGACCGTCGCGCAGTATTTT
TRBJ2-2,NA,NA,TRBV3-1,CASSQGGLAGELFF,TGTGCCAGCAGCCAAGGGGGGCTTGCCGGGGAGCTGTTTTTT
TRBJ1-4,few,NA,TRBV30,CAWSVGRQSNEKLFF,TGTGCCTGGAGTGTGGGGAGACAGTCTAATGAAAAACTGTTTTTT
TRBJ2-5,NA,NA,TRBV9,CASSAHFDQTQYF,TGTGCCAGCAGCGCCCACTTCGATCAGACCCAGTACTTC
TRBJ2-5,many,NA,TRBV15,CATSRGTGRRYQETQYF,TGTGCCACCAGCAGAGGTACCGGCAGACGGTACCAAGAGACCCAGTACTTC
TRBJ2-3,NA,NA,TRBV10-3,CAISESVQEGDTQYF,TGTGCCATCAGTGAGTCTGTTCAGGAGGGAGATACGCAGTATTTT
TRBJ2-1,NA,TRBD2,TRBV5-1,CASSDRGLAGGRSWGPKQFF,TGCGCCAGCAGCGACCGGGGACTAGCGGGAGGGAGGTCCTGGGGCCCGAAGCAGTTCTTC
TRBJ2-7,once,NA,TRBV20-1,CSASQGTGYEQYF,TGCAGTGCCTCCCAGGGGACTGGGTACGAGCAGTACTTC
TRBJ2-7,many,NA,TRBV10-3,CAISESGGPYEQYF,TGTGCCATCAGTGAGTCGGGGGGACCCTACGAGCAGTACTTC
TRBJ2-2,NA,NA,TRBV20-1,CSAPGYMAGELFF,TGCAGTGCTCCAGGGTATATGGCCGGGGAGCTGTTTTTT
TRBJ2-7,few,TRBD2,TRBV7-2,CASSFRLAGNYEQYF,TGTGCCAGCAGCTTCAGACTAGCGGGAAACTACGAGCAGTACTTC
TRBJ2-7,few,TRBD1,TRBV7-2,CASSLLAQGALYEQYF,TGTGCCAGCAGCTTACTTGCCCAGGGGGCTTTGTACGAGCAGTACTTC